The 19 T cell receptor beta chains below were found in one sample sequenced in a study of human T cells and chemical hapten exposure. MiXCR was run by TCRdb on the RACE reads, yielding one entry per CDR3 protein. Of fewer than 60,000 distinct CDR3 sequences in the sample, around 9.3% were seen once. As to time point: patch test 1, 2 weeks after DPC sensitization. Treatment defined: therapeutic diphenylcyclopropenone sensitization with weekly scalp DPC. The sequencing used whole blood, collected in connection with sensitization to the hapten diphenylcyclopropenone (DPC). The receptors were gathered from a woman aged 45-65 years with alopecia areata. Some clones in this sample may be carry-over from other donors' samples.

This clonotype was counted many times. J is TRBJ2-5 and V is TRBV5-6; possibly TRBD1 for D (6 bases). This CDR3 has 14 amino acids. Germline V gives CDR1 SGHDT, CDR2 YYEEEE. Trimming took 4 bases from V and 2 from J, leaving 12 bases between them. CDR3 sequence reads: CASSPGHLQETQYF. CDR3 nucleotide sequence: TGTGCCAGCAGCCCGGGACACCTTCAAGAGACCCAGTACTTC.

This clonotype appeared many times. J is TRBJ2-2 and V is TRBV20-1, with D perhaps matching TRBD2 (5 bases). Trimming took off 4 bases at V and 0 bases at J, with 15 bases between the two ends. In germline, CDR1 is DFQATT, CDR2 SNEGSKA (reference sequence). This CDR3 has 16 amino acids. Written as DNA, the CDR3 is TGCAGTGCTATCCTTCCGGGAACCTCGAACACCGGGGAGCTGTTTTTT. Amino acid sequence: CSAILPGTSNTGELFF.

This clonotype was observed many times. The chain couples TRBV20-1 to TRBJ2-7, with a weak D call TRBD2 (6 bases). The CDR3 contains 11 residues. The germline CDR1 and CDR2 sequences are DFQATT and SNEGSKA (reference sequence). Trimming pared 3 bases from V and 7 bases from J, leaving 10 bases between. The CDR3 spells CSASLAREQYF. CDR3 nucleotides: TGCAGTGCTAGTCTAGCGCGGGAGCAGTACTTC.

The table lists this clonotype with many counts. Here the CDR3 reads CAGGKGTVGSPLHF. The CDR3 nucleotides are TGTGCCGGCGGGAAGGGGACAGTTGGGTCACCCCTCCACTTT. The chain combines TRBV30 with TRBJ1-6, with 7 bases identical to TRBD1. CDR3 length: 14 residues. The V gene end was trimmed by 8 bases and the J gene end by 10 bases; junction bases not matched to a gene: 14. Per germline, CDR1 GTSNPN and CDR2 SVGIG (reference sequence).

The rearrangement joins TRBV11-3 to TRBJ1-3, with D perhaps TRBD1 (6 bases). Germline-derived CDR1 and CDR2 are SGHNT and YENEEA. This CDR3 contains 15 residues. With 3 bases removed from V and 2 bases from J, the gap between germline ends came to 11 bases. CDR3 loop: CASSFFRGAGNTIYF. The CDR3 DNA reads as TGTGCCAGCAGCTTTTTCAGGGGAGCTGGAAACACCATATATTTT.

This sequence joins TRBV9 and TRBJ2-7; TRBD1 aligns across 7 bases. The CDR3 extends over 13 amino acids. V lost 2 bases, J lost 5 bases, and 4 bases stayed unmatched. Germline V CDR1 and CDR2: SGDLS, YYNGEE. For the CDR3, the DNA is TGTGCCAGCAGCGTCGGGACAGAGAACGAGCAGTACTTC. The encoded protein is CASSVGTENEQYF.

This clonotype was picked up many times. CDR3: CASSFPPDTQYF. The CDR3 DNA sequence: TGTGCCAGCAGCTTCCCACCAGATACGCAGTATTTT. The chain uses TRBV11-2 and TRBJ2-3, with D uncertain. This CDR3 is 12 amino acids long. Trimming took off 3 bases at V and 4 bases at J, with 5 bases between the two ends. Germline V gives CDR1 SGHAT, CDR2 FQNNGV.

The CDR3, as DNA: TGCAGTGCTAAAGACAGGTATCATAGCAATCAGCCCCAGCATTTT. It is translated as CSAKDRYHSNQPQHF. The chain joins TRBV20-1 to TRBJ1-5, with a weak D call TRBD1 (6 bases). The CDR3 totals 15 residues. Trimming pared 4 bases from V and 0 bases from J, leaving 13 bases between. CDR1 DFQATT and CDR2 SNEGSKA come from the germline V gene (reference sequence).

This clonotype was counted between two and nine times. The rearrangement links TRBV20-1 to TRBJ2-1; D remains unclear. Germline V lookup: CDR1 DFQATT, CDR2 SNEGSKA (reference sequence). CDR3 length: 14 amino acids. Trimming took off 3 bases at V and 0 bases at J, with 9 bases between the two ends. The CDR3: CSARVFNSYNEQFF. The CDR3 nucleotides read TGCAGTGCTAGGGTCTTTAACTCCTACAATGAGCAGTTCTTC.

A remark on this clonotype: Since a much larger clone is just one base distant, this may be a read error. This chain connects TRBV6-2 or TRBV6-3 to TRBJ2-1, with D perhaps matching TRBD2 (6 bases). CDR1 and CDR2 (germline): MNHEY, SVGEGT. This CDR3 contains 16 residues. CDR3 DNA: TGTGCCAGCAAACTAGGAGGGACGAGCTCCTACAATGAGCAGATCTTC. Translating it yields CASKLGGTSSYNEQIF.

This clonotype was counted a few times. The rearrangement links TRBV5-5 to TRBJ1-4, with D tentatively TRBD1 (5 bases). The V gene's germline CDR1 is SGHKS and CDR2 YYEKEE (reference sequence). This CDR3 is 16 amino acids long. V lost 4 bases to trimming and J lost 4 bases, with 17 bases between them. This CDR3 is CASSPQTARGNEKLFF. DNA for the CDR3: TGTGCCAGCAGCCCCCAGACCGCAAGGGGTAATGAAAAACTGTTTTTT.

This chain joins TRBV3-1 and TRBJ2-1, with 8 bases aligning to TRBD2. The germline V gene encodes CDR1 LGHDT and CDR2 YNNKEL (reference sequence). V shed 6 bases and J 8 bases; nucleotides not matched to a gene: 12. The CDR3 totals 15 residues. This CDR3 reads CASRPPSGRAYEQFF. The CDR3 DNA reads as TGTGCCAGCAGACCGCCCAGCGGGAGAGCATATGAGCAGTTCTTC.

Only a few counts were recorded for this clonotype. V gene TRBV12-3 or TRBV12-4 combines with J gene TRBJ2-1; 11 positions agree with TRBD2. The V and J ends lost 5 bases and 4 bases, in that order; junction bases with no gene match: 13. The CDR3 contains 18 residues. CDR3 protein: CASSGVAGGPFTYNEQFF. CDR3 bases: TGTGCCAGCAGTGGGGTAGCGGGAGGGCCTTTTACTTACAATGAGCAGTTCTTC.

The chain uses TRBV7-6 and TRBJ2-3; TRBD2 matches at 7 bases. Per the germline V gene, CDR1 is SGHVS and CDR2 is FNYEAQ. V lost 4 bases and J lost 4; bases outside the gene matches: 2. This CDR3 comprises 13 residues. CDR3 nucleotides: TGTGCCAGCAGCTACGGACTAGCAGATACGCAGTATTTT. This sequence encodes CASSYGLADTQYF.

V and J are TRBV7-2 and TRBJ2-1, with TRBD2 matching 7 bases. The J segment lost 8 bases and the V segment lost 0 bases, leaving 7 bases of the junction unmatched. This CDR3 contains 15 residues. Germline-derived CDR1 and CDR2 are SGHTA and FQGNSA. CDR3 sequence reads: CASSLAARDYYEQFF. DNA of the CDR3: TGTGCCAGCAGCTTAGCGGCACGGGACTATTATGAGCAGTTCTTC.

This clonotype was seen many times. The CDR3 spells CATGTPGNTIYF. CDR3 nucleotides: TGTGCCACAGGGACACCTGGAAACACCATATATTTT. The chain employs TRBV12-3 or TRBV12-4 and TRBJ1-3; the D gene is possibly TRBD1 (6 bases). Trimming shortened V by 10 bases and J by 2 bases, and 9 bases separated the two germline ends. The CDR3 covers 12 residues.

This clonotype was picked up many times. V and J are TRBV11-2 and TRBJ2-7; D remains unclear. Trimming removed 3 bases at V and 0 bases at J, with 12 bases between. The CDR3 consists of 15 residues. Germline V gene sequence: CDR1 SGHAT, CDR2 FQNNGV. CDR3 sequence (DNA): TGTGCCAGCAGCTTTGGGCAGAGTAGCTCCTACGAGCAGTACTTC. Translation gives CASSFGQSSSYEQYF.

The chain joins TRBV27 to TRBJ2-5, with 12 positions matching TRBD1. CDR1 MNHEY and CDR2 SMNVEV come from the germline V gene (reference sequence). J gave up 4 bases and V 8 bases, and 8 bases lay outside the gene matches. This CDR3 is built from 15 residues. The CDR3 nucleotides read TGTGCCAGCTCCTTGGGACAGGGGGCGCGAGAGACCCAGTACTTC. Its protein is CASSLGQGARETQYF.

The chain couples TRBV18 to TRBJ2-5, with TRBD2 matching 12 bases. The length of the CDR3 is 15 residues. The ends lost 8 bases at V and 2 bases at J; junction bases unmatched: 6. The germline V gene encodes CDR1 KGHSH and CDR2 LQKENI. CDR3 protein: CASTGLAGSQETQYF. Written as DNA, the CDR3 is TGTGCCAGCACTGGACTAGCGGGATCTCAAGAGACCCAGTACTTC.